What follows are 26 T cell receptor beta chains derived from one specimen sequenced in a study of post-analysis software for immune sequencing data. No antigen has been assigned to these receptors. Regarding the study as a whole: Comparison of patients with controls showed a handful of TRBV segments more frequent in patients, TRBV5-6, TRBV5-1 and TRBV20-1 among them.

Unique molecular identifiers had been added to the TCR beta cDNA libraries. TCRdb re-derived calls from the PCR reads in MiXCR, one entry per CDR3 protein. The top ten hold approximately 1.5% of the sample, which has over 150,000 distinct CDR3 sequences, 30% seen once. Sequenced sample: blood. The receptors here all came from a girl aged 10 to 17 with multiple sclerosis.

With respect to this clonotype: It may be a read error: a sequence one base away is much more abundant. The V gene is TRBV6-5, the J gene TRBJ2-1; D is uncertain. The CDR3 runs to 16 residues. The V gene's germline CDR1 is MNHEY and CDR2 SVGAGI. The CDR3 sequence is CASSYSGPSSHNEQFF. The CDR3 DNA sequence: TGTGCCAGCAGTTACTCCGGGCCCAGCTCCCACAATGAGCAGTTCTTC.

Many counts were recorded for this clonotype. The V gene is TRBV5-1, the J gene TRBJ2-3, with 9 bases identical to TRBD2. Germline V CDR1 and CDR2: SGHRS, YFSETQ. The CDR3 spans 15 residues. J was trimmed by 4 bases and V by 0 bases; bases with no gene match: 3. The CDR3 DNA follows: TGCGCCAGCAGCTTGGCCCTAGCGGGATCAGATACGCAGTATTTT. It codes for CASSLALAGSDTQYF.

This CDR3 is CSAQSGELGTDTQYF. The DNA for the CDR3 is TGCAGTGCACAGTCGGGGGAGTTGGGAACAGATACGCAGTATTTT. This sequence joins TRBV20-1 and TRBJ2-3; tentative D call: TRBD2 (6 bases). In germline, CDR1 is DFQATT, CDR2 SNEGSKA (reference sequence). V gave up 6 bases and J gave up 3 bases, with 19 bases separating them. CDR3 length: 15 amino acids.

This clonotype was observed many times. The chain carries TRBV29-1 and TRBJ1-2; no firm D call. Germline CDR1 and CDR2: SQVTM and ANQGSEA. CDR3 length equals 12 residues. V lost 2 bases and J lost 4, with 8 bases in between. The CDR3 loop is CSVEQETYGYTF. CDR3 in DNA: TGCAGCGTTGAACAGGAGACCTATGGCTACACCTTC.

J is TRBJ2-5 and V is TRBV11-2; 7 bases match TRBD2. Germline V gives CDR1 SGHAT, CDR2 FQNNGV. V shed 3 bases and J 5 bases; nucleotides not matched to a gene: 9. This CDR3 region has 15 residues. CDR3 sequence: CASSLGGSVQETQYF. CDR3 nucleotide sequence: TGTGCCAGCAGCTTGGGCGGGAGCGTGCAGGAGACCCAGTACTTC.

Regarding this clonotype: Being one base from a much bigger clone, this may be a read error. The chain couples TRBV11-1 to TRBJ2-1; the D gene is possibly TRBD2 (5 bases). There are 13 residues in the CDR3. CDR1 and CDR2 (germline): SGHAT, FQDESV (reference sequence). Between the trimmed V and J ends, which lost 5 bases and 6 bases, there was a span of 11 bases. DNA for the CDR3: TGTGCCAGCAGCGGAGGCCCCATCAATGAGCAGTTCTTC. This gives the protein CASSGGPINEQFF.

As to this clonotype: Since a much larger clone is just one base distant, this may be a read error. The chain employs TRBV28 and TRBJ1-1, with TRBD1 as a possible D gene (5 bases). The CDR3 has 15 residues. The germline CDR1 and CDR2 sequences are MDHEN and SYDVKM. The CDR3 here is CACRRPSGGIPEAFF. In DNA, the CDR3 is TGTGCCTGCAGGCGACCGTCTGGGGGAATACCTGAAGCTTTCTTT.

This clonotype has more than one count but fewer than ten. J is TRBJ2-3 and V is TRBV20-1; D may be TRBD1 (5 bases). Trimming stripped 2 bases from V and 1 base from J, with 16 bases between. In germline, CDR1 is DFQATT, CDR2 SNEGSKA (reference sequence). The CDR3 sequence is 16 residues long. CDR3 residues: CSARRTNGWGTDTQYF. For the CDR3, the DNA is TGCAGTGCTAGACGGACAAACGGATGGGGCACAGATACGCAGTATTTT.

This clonotype was counted ten times or more. The V and J genes are TRBV9 and TRBJ2-7, with TRBD2 matching 10 bases. The J segment lost 5 bases and the V segment lost 2 bases, leaving 4 bases of the junction unmatched. The CDR3 has 14 amino acids. CDR1 is SGDLS and CDR2 is YYNGEE in the germline V gene. The CDR3 bases are TGTGCCAGCAGCGTGAGCGGGAGGGAACACGAGCAGTACTTC. Protein product: CASSVSGREHEQYF.

The chain is built from TRBV12-3 or TRBV12-4 and TRBJ1-1; TRBD1 agrees at 7 bases. The V and J ends lost 6 bases and 4 bases, in that order; junction bases with no gene match: 5. CDR3 length: 13 residues. The CDR3 loop is CASSLQGPTEAFF. DNA of the CDR3: TGTGCCAGCAGCCTACAGGGGCCCACTGAAGCTTTCTTT.

This clonotype has at least ten counts. V usage is TRBV20-1 and J usage is TRBJ2-1; 7 bases agree with TRBD2. Germline CDR1 is DFQATT and CDR2 is SNEGSKA (reference sequence). The CDR3 runs to 14 residues. CDR3 nucleotide sequence: TGCGCTACCGGACCGGGACTATACGGCAATGAGCAGTTCTTC. Amino acids: CATGPGLYGNEQFF.

The chain employs TRBV27 and TRBJ2-2; D unclear. The CDR3 has 12 amino acids. The germline V gene encodes CDR1 MNHEY and CDR2 SMNVEV (reference sequence). V was pared by 6 bases and J by 7 bases, with 9 bases between. Here the CDR3 reads CASSSPLGELFF. CDR3 nucleotides: TGTGCCAGCAGCTCGCCCCTCGGGGAGCTGTTTTTT.

A word on this clonotype: A single base separates this from a much larger clone, so it may be a read error. This sequence joins TRBV2 and TRBJ1-1; unclear D gene. Germline CDR1 is SNHLY and CDR2 is FYNNEI. The V end lost 5 bases, the J end lost 1 base, and 17 bases lay between the germline ends. This CDR3 comprises 16 residues. Here the CDR3 DNA reads TGTGCCAGCAGTTTACAGAGGGCTCTGAGGAACACTGAAGCTTTCTTT. Translating gives CASSLQRALRNTEAFF.

This clonotype occurred many times. The J gene is TRBJ2-4, the V gene TRBV6-5, with a weak D call TRBD2 (6 bases). Trimming shortened V by 0 bases and J by 7 bases, and 22 bases separated the two germline ends. The CDR3 spans 18 residues. Germline loops: CDR1 MNHEY, CDR2 SVGAGI. CDR3 bases: TGTGCCAGCAGTTACTCGTCGGGAGCGGTAGGGAGGTGGAACATTCAGTACTTC. Protein product: CASSYSSGAVGRWNIQYF.

This clonotype was counted a few times. The chain has TRBV11-2 and TRBJ1-2; 8 bases match TRBD1. This CDR3 region has 15 residues. J gave up 0 bases and V 5 bases, and 5 bases lay outside the gene matches. The V gene's germline CDR1 is SGHAT and CDR2 FQNNGV. CDR3 region: CASSPWTGPNYGYTF. The CDR3, as DNA: TGTGCCAGCAGCCCCTGGACAGGGCCTAACTATGGCTACACCTTC.

This clonotype was counted ten times or more. The V and J genes are TRBV6-2 or TRBV6-3 and TRBJ2-1; maybe TRBD2 (6 bases). Trimming cost V 5 bases and J 6 bases, with 20 bases left between them. The CDR3 totals 16 residues. CDR1 and CDR2 (germline): MNHEY, SVGEGT. The CDR3 sequence: CASSLRRASSVNEQFF. CDR3 bases: TGTGCCAGCAGTCTCAGGAGGGCATCTAGCGTCAATGAGCAGTTCTTC.

With respect to this clonotype: Since a much larger clone is just one base distant, this may be a read error. The V call is TRBV6-5, the J call TRBJ2-1, with a possible D match to TRBD2 (5 bases). V was clipped by 8 bases and J by 10 bases, with 12 bases between them. Germline-derived CDR1 and CDR2 are MNHEY and SVGAGI. The CDR3 consists of 11 residues. CDR3 nucleotides: TGTGCCAGCCTACGGGGTGACGAGCAGTTCTTC. Its protein product is CASLRGDEQFF.

This clonotype has a count of ten or more. J is TRBJ2-1 and V is TRBV20-1, with a tentative D call TRBD2 (5 bases). There are 16 residues in the CDR3. Germline-derived CDR1 and CDR2 are DFQATT and SNEGSKA (reference sequence). Between the trimmed V and J ends, which lost 0 bases and 4 bases, there was a span of 16 bases. The CDR3 reads CSARDRRGSVYNEQFF. CDR3 DNA sequence: TGCAGTGCTAGAGATCGGCGTGGGAGTGTTTACAATGAGCAGTTCTTC.

The rearrangement joins TRBV20-1 to TRBJ2-1; 7 positions match TRBD2. The germline CDR1 and CDR2 sequences are DFQATT and SNEGSKA (reference sequence). V lost 6 bases, J lost 10 bases, and 18 bases stayed unmatched. CDR3 length equals 15 residues. The chain's CDR3 is CSAPTASGTQREQFF. The CDR3 DNA reads TGCAGTGCCCCCACCGCCAGCGGGACTCAAAGGGAGCAGTTCTTC.

The chain uses TRBV5-1 and TRBJ2-1; D not certain. Trimming took 1 base from V and 7 from J, leaving 9 bases between them. The CDR3 loop spans 13 amino acids. Germline-derived CDR1 and CDR2 are SGHRS and YFSETQ. CDR3 DNA: TGCGCCAGCAGCTTGCAATTGGGGAATGAGCAGTTCTTC. Its protein is CASSLQLGNEQFF.

This clonotype came up a few times. V is TRBV15 and J is TRBJ1-2; no clear D gene. V was clipped by 3 bases and J by 8 bases, with 13 bases between them. CDR1 is LNHNV, CDR2 YYDKDF, per germline (reference sequence). The CDR3 has 13 residues. The CDR3 is CATSSPSSRGYTF. The CDR3 DNA is TGTGCCACCAGCAGTCCAAGCTCCCGCGGCTACACCTTC.

In its sample, this clonotype was seen many times. The chain joins TRBV10-1 to TRBJ2-1, with D unclear. Germline V gene data show CDR1 as WNHNN and CDR2 as SYGVQD (reference sequence). V lost 2 bases, J lost 0 bases, and 11 bases lay in between. This CDR3 comprises 16 residues. CDR3 sequence: CASSEMAPSSYNEQFF. The CDR3 DNA is TGCGCCAGCAGTGAGATGGCGCCGAGCTCCTACAATGAGCAGTTCTTC.

This chain connects TRBV12-3 or TRBV12-4 to TRBJ2-5; D is uncertain. CDR3 length: 15 amino acids. The V end lost 3 bases, the J end lost 0 bases, and 11 bases lay between the germline ends. CDR3 sequence reads: CASSLRAGYQETQYF. The CDR3 coding sequence is TGTGCCAGCAGTTTGCGAGCTGGGTACCAAGAGACCCAGTACTTC.

This clonotype was observed a handful of times. The V call is TRBV3-1, the J call TRBJ2-5, with a tentative D call TRBD1 (5 bases). CDR1 is LGHDT and CDR2 is YNNKEL in the germline V gene (reference sequence). The V end lost 0 bases, the J end lost 5 bases, and 19 bases lay between the germline ends. This CDR3 is 17 amino acids long. CDR3 region: CASSQDVLGGKGETQYF. The CDR3 region has the DNA TGTGCCAGCAGCCAAGACGTGTTGGGCGGTAAGGGGGAGACCCAGTACTTC.

The chain recombines TRBV12-3 or TRBV12-4 with TRBJ1-2; D may be TRBD1 (5 bases). Trimming pared 9 bases from V and 6 bases from J, leaving 14 bases between. There are 12 residues in the CDR3. The CDR3 loop reads CARETDGNGYTF. The CDR3 region has the DNA TGTGCCAGAGAGACAGACGGGAATGGCTACACCTTC.

This clonotype was seen ten or more times. The rearrangement links TRBV7-9 to TRBJ2-7, with D possibly TRBD1 on 6 matching bases. Germline loops: CDR1 SEHNR, CDR2 FQNEAQ (reference sequence). CDR3 size: 12 residues. Trimming shortened V by 5 bases and J by 3 bases, and 8 bases separated the two germline ends. This CDR3 is CASSGDIYEQYF. The CDR3 DNA reads as TGTGCCAGCAGCGGGGACATCTACGAGCAGTACTTC.